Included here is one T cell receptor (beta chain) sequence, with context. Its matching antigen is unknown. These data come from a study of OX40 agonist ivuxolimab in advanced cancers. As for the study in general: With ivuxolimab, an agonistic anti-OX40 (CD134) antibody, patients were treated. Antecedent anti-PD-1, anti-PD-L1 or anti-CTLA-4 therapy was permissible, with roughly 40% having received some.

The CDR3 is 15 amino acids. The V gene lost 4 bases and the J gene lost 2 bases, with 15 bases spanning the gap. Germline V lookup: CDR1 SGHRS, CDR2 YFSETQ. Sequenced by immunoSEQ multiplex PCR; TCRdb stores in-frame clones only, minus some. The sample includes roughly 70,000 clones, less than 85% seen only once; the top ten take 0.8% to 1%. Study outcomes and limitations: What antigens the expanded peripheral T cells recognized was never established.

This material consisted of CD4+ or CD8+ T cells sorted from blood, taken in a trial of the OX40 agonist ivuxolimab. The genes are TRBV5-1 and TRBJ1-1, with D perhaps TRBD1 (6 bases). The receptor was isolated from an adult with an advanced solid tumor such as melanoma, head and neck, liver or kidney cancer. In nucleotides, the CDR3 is TGCGCCAGCAGCCTCCTAGGGGGGGGAAACACTGAAGCTTTCTTT. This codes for CASSLLGGGNTEAFF.